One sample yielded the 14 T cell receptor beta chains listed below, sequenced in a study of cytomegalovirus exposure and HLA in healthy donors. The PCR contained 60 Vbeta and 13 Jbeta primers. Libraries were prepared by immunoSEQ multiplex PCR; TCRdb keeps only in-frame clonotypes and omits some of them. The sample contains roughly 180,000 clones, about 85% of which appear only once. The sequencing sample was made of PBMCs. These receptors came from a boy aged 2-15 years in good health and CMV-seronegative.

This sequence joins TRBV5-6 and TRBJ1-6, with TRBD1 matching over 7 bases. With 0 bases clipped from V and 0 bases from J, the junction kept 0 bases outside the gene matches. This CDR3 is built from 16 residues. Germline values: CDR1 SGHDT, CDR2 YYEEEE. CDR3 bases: TGTGCCAGCAGCTTGGGGACAGGCTCCTATAATTCACCCCTCCACTTT. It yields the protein CASSLGTGSYNSPLHF.

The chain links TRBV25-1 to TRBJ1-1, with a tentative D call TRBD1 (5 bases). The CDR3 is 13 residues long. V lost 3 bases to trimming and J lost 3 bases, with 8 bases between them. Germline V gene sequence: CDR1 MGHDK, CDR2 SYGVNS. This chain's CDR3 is CASSEGRDTEAFF. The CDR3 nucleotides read TGTGCCAGCAGTGAGGGCAGGGACACTGAAGCTTTCTTT.

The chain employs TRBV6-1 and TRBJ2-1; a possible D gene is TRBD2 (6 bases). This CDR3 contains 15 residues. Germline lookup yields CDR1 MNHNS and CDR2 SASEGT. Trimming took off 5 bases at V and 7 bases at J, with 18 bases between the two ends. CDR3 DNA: TGTGCCAGCAGTTCGGGACTCCCTCCGGGTAATGAGCAGTTCTTC. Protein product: CASSSGLPPGNEQFF.

The CDR3 reads CATGTNYGYTF. Written as DNA, the CDR3 is TGTGCCACAGGGACTAACTATGGCTACACCTTC. The rearrangement links TRBV27 to TRBJ1-2; D is possibly TRBD1 (5 bases). The CDR3 totals 11 residues. Germline-derived CDR1 and CDR2 are MNHEY and SMNVEV (reference sequence). Trimming took off 10 bases at V and 0 bases at J, with 6 bases between the two ends.

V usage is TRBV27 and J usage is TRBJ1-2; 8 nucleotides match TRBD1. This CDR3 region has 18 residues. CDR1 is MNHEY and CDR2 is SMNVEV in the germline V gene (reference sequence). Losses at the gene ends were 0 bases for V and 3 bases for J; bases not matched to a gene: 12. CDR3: CASSLSKAGAGGYYGYTF. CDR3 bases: TGTGCCAGCAGTTTATCGAAGGCGGGGGCAGGGGGCTACTATGGCTACACCTTC.

The CDR3 loop reads CASSSRTPGGGGSGANVLTF. Here the CDR3 DNA reads TGTGCCAGCAGCTCACGAACCCCCGGGGGGGGAGGCTCTGGGGCCAACGTCCTGACTTTC. J is TRBJ2-6 and V is TRBV9, with 8 bases that match TRBD2. The germline V gene encodes CDR1 SGDLS and CDR2 YYNGEE. The CDR3 consists of 20 residues. Losses at the gene ends were 4 bases for V and 0 bases for J; bases not matched to a gene: 15. The variable domain in full, with the rest retrieved from reference TRBV9 and TRBJ2-6, is DSGVTQTPKHLITATGQRVTLRCSPRSGDLSVYWYQQSLDQGLQFLIQYYNGEERAKGNILERFSAQQFPDLHSELNLSSLELGDSALYFCASSSRTPGGGGSGANVLTFGAGSRLTVL.

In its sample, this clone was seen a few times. CDR3 in amino acids: CASSSTAQGPNEKLFF. The CDR3 DNA reads TGTGCCAGCAGTTCGACGGCCCAGGGCCCTAATGAAAAACTGTTTTTT. The chain links TRBV28 to TRBJ1-4; D perhaps matches TRBD1 (5 bases). CDR1 and CDR2 from the germline V gene are MDHEN and SYDVKM. This CDR3 region has 16 residues. V gave up 4 bases and J gave up 3 bases, with 15 bases separating them.

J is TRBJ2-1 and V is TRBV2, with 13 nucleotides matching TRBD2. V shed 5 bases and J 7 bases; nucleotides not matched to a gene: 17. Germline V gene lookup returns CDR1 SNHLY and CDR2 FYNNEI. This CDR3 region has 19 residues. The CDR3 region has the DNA TGTGCCAGCAGTACTTGGACTAGCGGGGGATGGGGTAACAATAATGAGCAGTTCTTC. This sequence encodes CASSTWTSGGWGNNNEQFF.

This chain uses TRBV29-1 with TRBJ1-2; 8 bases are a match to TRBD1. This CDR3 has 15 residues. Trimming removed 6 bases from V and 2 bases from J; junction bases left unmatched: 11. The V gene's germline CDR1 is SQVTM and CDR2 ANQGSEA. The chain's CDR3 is CSVPNPGQANYGYTF. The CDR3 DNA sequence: TGCAGCGTCCCCAATCCGGGACAGGCCAACTATGGCTACACCTTC.

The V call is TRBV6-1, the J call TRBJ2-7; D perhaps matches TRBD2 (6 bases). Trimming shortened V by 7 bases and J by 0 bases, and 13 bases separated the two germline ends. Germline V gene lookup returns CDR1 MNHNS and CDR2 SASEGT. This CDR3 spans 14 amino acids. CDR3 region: CASTEGLSSYEQYV. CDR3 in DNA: TGTGCCAGCACGGAGGGTCTGAGCTCCTACGAGCAGTACGTC.

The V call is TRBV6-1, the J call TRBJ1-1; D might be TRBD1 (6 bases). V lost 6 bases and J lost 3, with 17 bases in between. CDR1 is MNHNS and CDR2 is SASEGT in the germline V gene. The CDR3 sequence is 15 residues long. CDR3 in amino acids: CASSPKLEGDTEAFF. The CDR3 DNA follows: TGTGCCAGCAGCCCTAAACTTGAGGGGGACACTGAAGCTTTCTTT.

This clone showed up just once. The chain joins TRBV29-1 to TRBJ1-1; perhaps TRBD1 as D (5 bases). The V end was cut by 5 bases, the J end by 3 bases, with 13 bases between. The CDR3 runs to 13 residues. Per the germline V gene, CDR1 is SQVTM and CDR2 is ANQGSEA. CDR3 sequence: CSVWGGMHTEAFF. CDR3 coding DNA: TGCAGCGTTTGGGGGGGGATGCACACTGAAGCTTTCTTT.

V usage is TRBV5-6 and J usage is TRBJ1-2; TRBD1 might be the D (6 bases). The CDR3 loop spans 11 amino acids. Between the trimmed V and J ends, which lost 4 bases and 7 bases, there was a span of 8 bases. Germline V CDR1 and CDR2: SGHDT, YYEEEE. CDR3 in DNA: TGTGCCAGCAGCCGGACAGTTGGCTACACCTTC. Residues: CASSRTVGYTF.

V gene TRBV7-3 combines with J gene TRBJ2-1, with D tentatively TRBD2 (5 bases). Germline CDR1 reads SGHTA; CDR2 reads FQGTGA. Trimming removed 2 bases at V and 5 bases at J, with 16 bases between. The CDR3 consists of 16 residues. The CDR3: CASSLPGLANNNEQFF. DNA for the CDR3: TGTGCCAGCAGCTTACCCGGACTTGCAAACAACAATGAGCAGTTCTTC.